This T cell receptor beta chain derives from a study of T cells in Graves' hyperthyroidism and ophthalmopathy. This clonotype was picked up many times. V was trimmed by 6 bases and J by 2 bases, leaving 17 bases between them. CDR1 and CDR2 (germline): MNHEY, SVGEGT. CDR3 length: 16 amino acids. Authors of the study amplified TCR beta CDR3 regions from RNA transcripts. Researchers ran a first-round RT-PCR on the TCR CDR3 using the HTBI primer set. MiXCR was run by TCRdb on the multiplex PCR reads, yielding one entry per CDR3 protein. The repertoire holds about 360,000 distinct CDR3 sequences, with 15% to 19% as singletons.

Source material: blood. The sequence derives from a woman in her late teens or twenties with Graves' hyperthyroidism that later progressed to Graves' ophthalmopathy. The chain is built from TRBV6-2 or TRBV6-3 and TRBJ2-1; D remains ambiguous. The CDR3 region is CASSSRRASAYNEQFF. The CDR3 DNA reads TGTGCCAGCAGCTCCCGAAGGGCCTCTGCCTACAATGAGCAGTTCTTC.